This is a list of T cell receptor beta chains from one sample in a study of T-cell reconstitution after alpha-beta-depleted transplantation in children. MiXCR was run by TCRdb on the PCR reads, yielding one entry per CDR3 protein. The sample includes about 580,000 distinct CDR3 sequences, about a quarter of them seen just once. Sequences were derived from PBMCs, sampled before TCRalphabeta/CD19-depleted stem cell transplant. Receptors were obtained from a boy in the first two years of life with Wiskott-Aldrich syndrome, due to receive a stem cell transplant. Both conserved end residues are trimmed from each CDR3. The D gene is left open where the match is weak. Size is stated for part of the rows, as once, few or many counts, or as a class when the clone is expanded.

d_call: .
clone_size: .
v_call: TRBV5-1
cdr3_aa: ASSFKSNEQF

d_call: .
clone_size: .
v_call: TRBV5-1
cdr3_aa: ASSLQDETQY

d_call: .
clone_size: .
v_call: TRBV5-1
cdr3_aa: ASSRDGAPSGANVLT

d_call: TRBD1
clone_size: few
v_call: TRBV10-3
cdr3_aa: AISKQGESYNEQF

d_call: .
clone_size: .
v_call: TRBV5-1
cdr3_aa: ASSLGGSNYEQY

d_call: .
clone_size: few
v_call: TRBV27
cdr3_aa: ASSLAADYGYT

d_call: .
clone_size: .
v_call: TRBV20-1
cdr3_aa: SARLGVSNQPQH

d_call: TRBD1
clone_size: .
v_call: TRBV6-1
cdr3_aa: ATGQGLNTEAF

d_call: .
clone_size: once
v_call: TRBV12-3/TRBV12-4
cdr3_aa: ASSFILLDGNTEAF

d_call: .
clone_size: .
v_call: TRBV5-1
cdr3_aa: ASSQPGGELF

d_call: .
clone_size: once
v_call: TRBV7-9
cdr3_aa: ASRRTRDPMNTEAF

d_call: .
clone_size: .
v_call: TRBV12-3/TRBV12-4
cdr3_aa: ASSTGYRGYT

d_call: TRBD1
clone_size: few
v_call: TRBV6-2/TRBV6-3
cdr3_aa: ASRELLRGRNQPQH

d_call: TRBD2
clone_size: few
v_call: TRBV12-3/TRBV12-4
cdr3_aa: ASRRTSGRTGELF

d_call: .
clone_size: .
v_call: TRBV20-1
cdr3_aa: SARRGPPWNEQF

d_call: .
clone_size: .
v_call: TRBV5-1
cdr3_aa: ASSLSGRDSPLH

d_call: .
clone_size: few
v_call: TRBV19
cdr3_aa: ASSAKQGKSNQPQH

d_call: .
clone_size: few
v_call: TRBV5-1
cdr3_aa: ASSLVDPSYNEQF

d_call: .
clone_size: few
v_call: TRBV29-1
cdr3_aa: SVPSRGSYNEQF

d_call: .
clone_size: .
v_call: TRBV5-5
cdr3_aa: ASSYSRGPAYYGYT

d_call: TRBD1
clone_size: .
v_call: TRBV9
cdr3_aa: ASSVDRGIYNEQF

d_call: .
clone_size: .
v_call: TRBV7-2
cdr3_aa: ASSLSNPTQNEQF

d_call: .
clone_size: few
v_call: TRBV25-1
cdr3_aa: ASSEGATQY

d_call: .
clone_size: .
v_call: TRBV12-3/TRBV12-4
cdr3_aa: ASTNPPRVNEQF

d_call: TRBD2
clone_size: few
v_call: TRBV6-1
cdr3_aa: ASSEQLAGTDTQY

d_call: .
clone_size: few
v_call: TRBV5-1
cdr3_aa: ASSLGTATSNEQF

d_call: .
clone_size: .
v_call: TRBV29-1
cdr3_aa: SGAAQATNIQY

d_call: .
clone_size: few
v_call: TRBV20-1
cdr3_aa: SAPAPGALYGYT

d_call: .
clone_size: once
v_call: TRBV7-3
cdr3_aa: ASSLRGQGGEQF

d_call: TRBD1
clone_size: few
v_call: TRBV11-2
cdr3_aa: ASSYGQGGETQY

d_call: TRBD2
clone_size: .
v_call: TRBV10-3
cdr3_aa: AIRAGTSGSAEQF

d_call: TRBD2
clone_size: .
v_call: TRBV6-5
cdr3_aa: ASSYSQLLAYEQY

d_call: .
clone_size: .
v_call: TRBV12-3/TRBV12-4
cdr3_aa: ASSSFSSRNTIY

d_call: .
clone_size: few
v_call: TRBV12-3/TRBV12-4
cdr3_aa: ASSRAGLALWNEQF

d_call: .
clone_size: .
v_call: TRBV29-1
cdr3_aa: SVEEGAEQY

d_call: .
clone_size: .
v_call: TRBV5-5
cdr3_aa: ASSLVRGGGGGTDTQY

d_call: .
clone_size: .
v_call: TRBV12-3/TRBV12-4
cdr3_aa: ASSLFLGQQIAQY

d_call: TRBD1
clone_size: .
v_call: TRBV5-1
cdr3_aa: ASDRGDRRETQY

d_call: .
clone_size: .
v_call: TRBV20-1
cdr3_aa: SARTVSSYNEQF

d_call: .
clone_size: .
v_call: TRBV15
cdr3_aa: ATSRDLRQRDYNEQF